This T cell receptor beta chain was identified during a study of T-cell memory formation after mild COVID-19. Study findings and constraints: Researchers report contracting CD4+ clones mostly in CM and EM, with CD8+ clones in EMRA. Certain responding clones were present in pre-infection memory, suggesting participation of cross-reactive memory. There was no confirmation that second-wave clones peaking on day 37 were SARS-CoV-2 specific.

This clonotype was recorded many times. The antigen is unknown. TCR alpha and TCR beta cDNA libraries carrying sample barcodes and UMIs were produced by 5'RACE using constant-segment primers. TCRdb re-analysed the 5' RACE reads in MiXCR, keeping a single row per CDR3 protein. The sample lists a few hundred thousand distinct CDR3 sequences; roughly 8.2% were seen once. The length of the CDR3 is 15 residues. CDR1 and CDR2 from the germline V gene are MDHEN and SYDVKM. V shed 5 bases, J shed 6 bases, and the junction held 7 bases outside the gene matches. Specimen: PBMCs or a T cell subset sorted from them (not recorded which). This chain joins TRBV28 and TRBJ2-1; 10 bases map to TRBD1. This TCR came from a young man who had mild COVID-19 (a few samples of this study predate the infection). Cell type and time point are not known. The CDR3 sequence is CASSPGTGDANEQFF. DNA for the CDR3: TGTGCCAGCAGTCCCGGGACAGGGGACGCCAATGAGCAGTTCTTC.